The 8 T cell receptor beta chains below were found in one sample sequenced in a study of blood T cell repertoires in COVID-19. TCRdb's table, derived via immunoSEQ multiplex PCR, lists solely in-frame clones and lacks some. The table shows around 370,000 clones, with 88% occurring only once. Sequenced: PBMCs or T cells enriched from blood (not recorded which). The receptors shown here come from a woman in her late teens or twenties who had recovered from COVID-19.

The chain employs TRBV9 and TRBJ1-5; D is ambiguous. The V end was cut by 4 bases, the J end by 0 bases, with 8 bases between. Germline V CDR1 and CDR2: SGDLS, YYNGEE. The CDR3 spans 14 residues. CDR3: CASSIDTSNQPQHF. CDR3 DNA sequence: TGTGCCAGCAGCATCGACACTAGCAATCAGCCCCAGCATTTT.

V gene TRBV19 combines with J gene TRBJ1-5, with 9 bases fitting TRBD1. Per germline, CDR1 LNHDA and CDR2 SQIVND (reference sequence). The CDR3 has 14 amino acids. The V gene end was trimmed by 2 bases and the J gene end by 7 bases; junction bases not matched to a gene: 3. CDR3: CASSIRTGDQPQHF. CDR3 in DNA: TGTGCCAGTAGTATAAGGACAGGGGACCAGCCCCAGCATTTT.

The DNA of the CDR3 is TGTGCCAGCAGCCCATCTACCGGGACTAGTACAAAGCAGTACTTC. The encoded protein is CASSPSTGTSTKQYF. The chain links TRBV7-2 to TRBJ2-7; 8 bases agree with TRBD2. Germline trimming cut 5 bases from V and 8 bases from J; bases unmatched to any gene: 14. The germline V gene encodes CDR1 SGHTA and CDR2 FQGNSA. The CDR3 runs to 15 residues.

Points on this clone: Other DNA sequences in this specimen translate into the identical CDR3. The V call is TRBV18, the J call TRBJ1-6; TRBD1 matches 9 bases. V lost 2 bases, J lost 6 bases, and 2 bases stayed unmatched. Germline V gene sequence: CDR1 KGHSH, CDR2 LQKENI. The CDR3 runs to 15 residues. CDR3: CASSPGDRVNSPLHF. In nucleotides, the CDR3 is TGTGCCAGCTCACCAGGGGACAGGGTTAATTCACCCCTCCACTTT.

The DNA for the CDR3 is TGTGCCAGCAGCTCCTTAACCGGGACAGGGATACTTAACTATGGCTACACCTTC. Translating gives CASSSLTGTGILNYGYTF. The rearrangement joins TRBV7-9 to TRBJ1-2; 9 nucleotides agree with TRBD1. The CDR3 contains 18 residues. The junction had 13 bases not matched to a gene; V was cut back by 4 bases and J by 1 base. Germline CDR1 is SEHNR and CDR2 is FQNEAQ (reference sequence).

This clone was observed a single time. The chain couples TRBV19 to TRBJ1-2; 8 nucleotides match TRBD1. This CDR3 is 18 amino acids long. From germline, CDR1 is LNHDA and CDR2 SQIVND (reference sequence). The V gene end was trimmed by 7 bases and the J gene end by 0 bases; junction bases not matched to a gene: 16. The DNA for the CDR3 is TGTGCCAGTACCCCCCGGACAGGGCAGCCCTTAGCTAACTATGGCTACACCTTC. Its protein product is CASTPRTGQPLANYGYTF.

The chain is built from TRBV11-2 and TRBJ2-5, with 8 bases matching TRBD2. This CDR3 region has 14 residues. The V gene's germline CDR1 is SGHAT and CDR2 FQNNGV. V shed 1 base, J shed 7 bases, and the junction held 5 bases outside the gene matches. The CDR3 region is CASSLVGGGRTQYF. CDR3 nucleotide sequence: TGTGCCAGCAGCTTAGTCGGGGGGGGAAGGACCCAGTACTTC.

The chain recombines TRBV6-6 with TRBJ2-7, with a possible D match to TRBD1 (7 bases). This CDR3 is 14 amino acids long. V was clipped by 6 bases and J by 3 bases, with 15 bases between them. CDR1 is MNHNY and CDR2 is SVGAGI in the germline V gene (reference sequence). The CDR3 here is CASRYRGTVYEQYF. Here the CDR3 DNA reads TGTGCCAGCAGATACCGCGGGACAGTCTACGAGCAGTACTTC.